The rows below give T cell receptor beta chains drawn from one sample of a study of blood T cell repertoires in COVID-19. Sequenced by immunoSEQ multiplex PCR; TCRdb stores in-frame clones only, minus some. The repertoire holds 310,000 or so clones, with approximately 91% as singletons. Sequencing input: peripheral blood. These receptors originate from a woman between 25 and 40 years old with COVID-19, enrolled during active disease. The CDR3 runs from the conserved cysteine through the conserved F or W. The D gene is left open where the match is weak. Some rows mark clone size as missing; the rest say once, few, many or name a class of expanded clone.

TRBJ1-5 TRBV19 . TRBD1 CASKGDSPSNQPQHF TGTGCCAGTAAGGGGGACAGCCCTAGCAATCAGCCCCAGCATTTT
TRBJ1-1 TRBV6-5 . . CASRDQGTQAFF TGTGCCAGCAGAGATCAGGGGACCCAAGCTTTCTTT
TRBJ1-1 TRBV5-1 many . CASSLARDRNTEAFF TGCGCCAGCAGCTTGGCCCGGGATAGGAACACTGAAGCTTTCTTT
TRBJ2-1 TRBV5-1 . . CASSMDLYNEQFF TGCGCCAGCAGCATGGACTTGTACAATGAGCAGTTCTTC
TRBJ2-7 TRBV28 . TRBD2 CASSPSFGAGVLEQYF TGTGCCAGCAGCCCCTCCTTCGGAGCGGGAGTGTTAGAGCAGTACTTC
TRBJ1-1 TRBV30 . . CAWRPDMNTEAFF TGTGCCTGGAGACCGGACATGAACACTGAAGCTTTCTTT
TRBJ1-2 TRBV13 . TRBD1 CASSLGGTANYGYTF TGTGCCAGCAGCTTAGGCGGGACAGCGAACTATGGCTACACCTTC
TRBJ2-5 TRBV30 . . CAWSVLAEETQYF TGTGCCTGGAGTGTGTTAGCGGAAGAGACCCAGTACTTC
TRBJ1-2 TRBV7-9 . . CASSHSRDYYGYTF TGTGCCAGCAGCCACAGCAGAGATTACTATGGCTACACCTTC
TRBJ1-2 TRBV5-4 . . CASSPDSNYGYTF TGTGCCAGCAGCCCCGACAGTAACTATGGCTACACCTTC
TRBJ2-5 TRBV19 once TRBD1 CASMDRIGETQYF TGTGCCAGTATGGACAGGATCGGGGAGACCCAGTACTTC
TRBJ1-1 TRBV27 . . CASSLQNRETEAFF TGTGCCAGCAGTCTACAAAACCGGGAAACTGAAGCTTTCTTT
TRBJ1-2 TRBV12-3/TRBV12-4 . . CASSRGYGYTF TGTGCCAGCAGCCGGGGGTATGGCTACACCTTC
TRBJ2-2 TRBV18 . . CASSPSGSDTGELFF TGTGCCAGCTCACCATCAGGGTCGGACACCGGGGAGCTGTTTTTT
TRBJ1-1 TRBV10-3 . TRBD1 CAITRAKGQTNTEAFF TGTGCCATCACACGGGCCAAGGGACAGACGAACACTGAAGCTTTCTTT
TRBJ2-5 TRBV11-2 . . CASSPQGREETQYF TGTGCCAGCAGCCCGCAGGGGAGGGAGGAGACCCAGTACTTC
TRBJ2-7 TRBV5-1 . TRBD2 CASSFSLAGTYEQYF TGCGCCAGCAGCTTCTCCCTAGCGGGCACTTACGAGCAGTACTTC
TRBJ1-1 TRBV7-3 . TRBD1 CASSSTGGETEAFF TGTGCCAGCAGCTCGACAGGGGGAGAGACTGAAGCTTTCTTT
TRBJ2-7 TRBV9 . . CASSVFKLSFTYEQYF TGTGCCAGCAGCGTATTTAAGCTCTCGTTCACCTACGAGCAGTACTTC
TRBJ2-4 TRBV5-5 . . CASSFSENIQYF TGTGCCAGCAGCTTTAGTGAAAACATTCAGTACTTC
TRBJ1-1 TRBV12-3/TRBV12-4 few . CASSPGRGSGAFF TGTGCCAGCAGCCCAGGGCGGGGGTCGGGAGCTTTCTTT
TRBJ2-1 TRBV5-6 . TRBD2 CASSLRRTSGWSEQFF TGTGCCAGCAGCTTGCGGCGGACTAGCGGGTGGAGTGAGCAGTTCTTC
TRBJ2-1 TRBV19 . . CASSIGGTDEQFF TGTGCCAGTAGTATAGGGGGGACTGATGAGCAGTTCTTC
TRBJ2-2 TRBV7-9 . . CASSLDSANTGELFF TGTGCCAGCAGTCTTGACAGCGCGAACACCGGGGAGCTGTTTTTT
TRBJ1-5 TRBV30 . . CAWSPTGNQPQHF TGTGCCTGGAGTCCGACAGGCAATCAGCCCCAGCATTTT
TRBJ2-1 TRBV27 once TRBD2 CASSLAGASYNEQFF TGTGCCAGCAGTTTGGCGGGAGCGTCCTACAATGAGCAGTTCTTC
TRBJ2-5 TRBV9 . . CASSVGSVAGETQYF TGTGCCAGCAGCGTAGGCTCGGTCGCGGGGGAGACCCAGTACTTC
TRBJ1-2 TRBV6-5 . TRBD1 CASKTTGSYGYTF TGTGCCAGCAAGACGACAGGGTCCTATGGCTACACCTTC
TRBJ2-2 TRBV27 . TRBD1 CASRIGQGANTGELFF TGTGCCAGCAGGATCGGACAGGGGGCGAACACCGGGGAGCTGTTTTTT